What follows is one T cell receptor beta chain and its context. The target antigen is unknown. Baseline was the first blood sampling point, followed by cycle 4 day 1 and cycle 7 day 1. Data came from immunoSEQ multiplex PCR; TCRdb stores just in-frame clones and leaves some out. The sample has 50,000 to 75,000 clones, around nine tenths seen once. This entry comes from a study of OX40 agonist ivuxolimab in advanced cancers. Study outcomes and limitations: Partial responders dosed at 0.1-3.0 mg/kg displayed clonal expansion ranking among the lowest. At doses 0.1 to 3.0 mg/kg, CD4+ and CD8+ clones expanded. The authors did not determine the antigen specificity of the expanded peripheral T cells.

CDR3 length: 13 residues. In germline, CDR1 is LGHNT, CDR2 FRNRAP. V was clipped by 1 base and J by 5 bases, with 5 bases between them. The material sequenced was CD4+ or CD8+ T cells sorted from blood, taken in a trial of the OX40 agonist ivuxolimab. The J gene is TRBJ2-2, the V gene TRBV12-5; D perhaps matches TRBD1 (5 bases). The clonotype originates from an adult with an advanced solid tumor such as melanoma, head and neck, liver or kidney cancer. CDR3 sequence (DNA): TGTGCTAGTGGTTTGGAGGGGACCGGGGAGCTGTTTTTT. Translating it yields CASGLEGTGELFF.